This T cell receptor (beta chain) originates from a study of shared clonotypes between healthy human individuals (dated by TCRdb to 2018 to 2020). At the level of the whole study: A few men and a couple of women, aged 18 to 49 years, made up the cohort. To estimate repertoire size and how much clonotypes are shared between individuals, the study performed deep sequencing of blood TCR repertoires from about five healthy adults. Different laboratories and diverse techniques were used to prepare libraries and sequence TCR repertoires, to increase sequencing depth and limit assay-specific biases. Per donor, leukapheresis produced somewhere between about 0.8 and 9 billion PBMCs. The study at large found these results: The small number of donors limited the genetic and exposure-history diversity represented. Based on pairwise subsampling, the degree of clonotype sharing among donors was expected to be affected by sequencing depth. Sampling was restricted to blood, and TCR repertoires in tissue are likely to differ from TCR repertoires in blood.

TCR CDR3 regions were amplified from genomic DNA by multiplex PCR using the deep immunoSEQ assay. Extracted genomic DNA from each cell subset was spread evenly across all wells of several immunoSEQ 96-well plates, with each plate serving as a replicate. For unsorted PBMC, 250 to 300 ng of genomic DNA, equivalent to about 32,000 T cell genomes, went into each replicate PCR. Ten immunoSEQ deep assay plates were used to sequence unsorted PBMC genomic DNA. Purified libraries were measured with a Qubit 3.0 fluorometer, size-checked on a Bioanalyzer 2100, and measured again with the KAPA Library Quantification kit. Every immunoSEQ 96-well plate was sequenced on a separate single-read 150-cycle Illumina NextSeq 550 flow cell. Under the source paper's analysis protocol: Because the immunoSEQ output held only junctional sequences and lacked quality scores, the filtering could not match the filtering applied to full-length reads. To assign V/J genes and CDR3, sequences were annotated against IMGT germline references using PyIR, a Python wrapper for IgBLAST v1.9. Any read was removed if the V/J assignment was weak (E-value above 1e-6), the CDR3 was missing, or the read contained stop codons, out-of-frame junctions, or ambiguous translated residues. V3J clonotypes were defined by identical inferred V gene, J gene, and CDR3 amino acid sequence. Percentage overlap between repertoires was computed as shared unique clonotypes divided by the size of the smaller repertoire. Repertoire richness was assessed with RTK rarefaction, the Chao1 estimator, and Recon v2.1 estimates of unobserved clonotypes. Imported from immuneACCESS, the table was reduced by TCRdb to in-frame sequences with V and J called. These copies leave out some clones; in studies compared against another copy, an unresolved V gene accounts for under half, and the cause of the remainder is not known. V, J and clone size are those of that table, while D and trimming were read from the DNA. The sample has some 480,000 clones on record, around 79% of them singletons. The top ten constitute more than 10% of the sample.

Points on this clone: The clone's antigen remains unknown. No much larger clone is present one base from it, and per-base qualities are unavailable.

Healthy HIV-negative adults with no recently reported acute infections or vaccinations were included as donors. Every donor was a Caucasian adult residing in Nashville, Tennessee, USA. For unsorted samples, tens of millions of PBMCs were counted, and genomic DNA was extracted using the QIAamp DNA Blood Mini kit. Blood was obtained by leukapheresis, after which PBMCs were separated by Ficoll-Histopaque density gradient centrifugation and cryopreserved in liquid nitrogen vapor phase. CDR1 LNHDA and CDR2 SQIVND were looked up in the germline V gene (reference sequence). The germline ends are 17 bases apart after V is trimmed by 5 bases and J by 6 bases. Taken from cysteine to phenylalanine, the CDR3 has 14 residues. The entry retains the CDR3 DNA only, 42 bases that are in frame from base 1.

This sequence uses TRBV19 and TRBJ2-7; a weak D assignment points to TRBD1 (7 bases agree). This receptor was identified in a woman between 40 and 55 years old in good health. Some clones in this sample may be carry-over from other donors' samples. Material for sequencing was PBMCs. The sequenced DNA is TGTGCCAGTAGTCCCCGGCGGGACAGTGCCGAGCAGTACTTC. Its translation reads: CASSPRRDSAEQYF.